These 14 T cell receptor beta chains were sequenced from one sample in a study of T cells in Graves' hyperthyroidism and ophthalmopathy (dated by TCRdb to between 2019 and 2020). Library prep was done by multiplex PCR. The run used an Illumina HiSeq 2000. The TCR beta CDR3 regions were amplified from RNA transcripts. A first-round RT-PCR of the TCR CDR3 used the HTBI primer set with the Qiagen OneStep RT-PCR kit. TCRdb redid the processing of the public reads, applying fastp at Q25 and MiXCR, and retained in-frame beta chains. Entries that share a CDR3 protein sequence are merged under the most common genes and DNA. The table for this sample lists some 650,000 distinct CDR3 sequences; about a sixth of them were counted only once. The ten largest make up less than 3.5% of the sample. The sequencing sample was made of blood. The receptor set was obtained from a woman aged 35 to 49 with Graves' ophthalmopathy.

In this sample, this clonotype turned up a few times. A read error may produce the germline difference seen at one junction end. The V and J genes are TRBV11-2 and TRBJ2-7; D is unclear. This CDR3 is 13 amino acids long. Germline V gene lookup returns CDR1 SGHAT and CDR2 FQNNGV. CDR3 bases: TGTGCCAGCAGCTTAGCCACTACCTACGAGCAGCACTTC. Protein sequence: CASSLATTYEQHF.

This chain uses TRBV7-9 with TRBJ1-2, with a weak D call TRBD1 (5 bases). This CDR3 is built from 13 residues. V was cut by 1 base and J by 8 bases, with 11 bases left in between. The V gene's germline CDR1 is SEHNR and CDR2 FQNEAQ (reference sequence). The CDR3 DNA reads as TGTGCCAGCAGCTTAGATGGCGGGGACGGCTACACCTTC. Translating it yields CASSLDGGDGYTF.

This clonotype was seen a few times. The chain carries TRBV5-6 and TRBJ1-1; D is uncertain. V lost 1 base to trimming and J lost 8 bases, with 15 bases between them. CDR3 size: 14 residues. In germline, CDR1 is SGHDT, CDR2 YYEEEE. CDR3 sequence (DNA): TGTGCCAGCAGCTTGCGGAAACTACCTCCCGAAGCTTTCTTT. It yields the protein CASSLRKLPPEAFF.

This clonotype came up many times. The chain has TRBV11-2 and TRBJ2-1; D perhaps matches TRBD1 (6 bases). The CDR3 totals 13 residues. Looked up from germline, CDR1 is SGHAT and CDR2 is FQNNGV. The ends were cut back, 5 bases at V and 8 bases at J, with 13 bases in the middle. CDR3 in amino acids: CASSLATGYEQFF. The DNA for the CDR3 is TGTGCCAGCAGCCTAGCCACAGGGTATGAGCAGTTCTTC.

This clonotype was seen more than once but under ten times. The J gene is TRBJ2-5, the V gene TRBV29-1; 8 bases map to TRBD1. V trimming: 5 bases; J trimming: 5 bases; junction bases outside the gene matches: 7. The CDR3 covers 13 residues. Germline CDR1 SQVTM, CDR2 ANQGSEA. DNA of the CDR3: TGCAGCGTTCCAGGGGGCGCAGTGGAGACCCAGTACTTC. This encodes CSVPGGAVETQYF. The full variable domain, completed using reference TRBV29-1 and TRBJ2-5, is SAVISQKPSRDICQRGTSLTIQCQVDSQVTMMFWYRQQPGQSLTLIATANQGSEATYESGFVIDKFPISRPNLTFSTLTVSNMSPEDSSIYLCSVPGGAVETQYFGPGTRLLVL.

This clonotype was counted at least ten times. This chain links TRBV20-1 with TRBJ2-1; 8 nucleotides align to TRBD2. Germline CDR1 and CDR2: DFQATT and SNEGSKA (reference sequence). The CDR3 has 15 amino acids. V lost 3 bases, J lost 0 bases, and 4 bases stayed unmatched. The CDR3, as DNA: TGCAGTGCTAGCCCCGGGACTAGCTCCTACAATGAGCAGTTCTTC. It codes for CSASPGTSSYNEQFF.

This clonotype was observed at least ten times. The chain carries TRBV12-3 or TRBV12-4 and TRBJ2-5; 7 bases map to TRBD2. Losses at the gene ends were 2 bases for V and 5 bases for J; bases not matched to a gene: 8. The CDR3 is 15 amino acids. CDR3 region: CASSLRTRVQETQYF. CDR3 sequence (DNA): TGTGCCAGCAGTTTAAGGACTAGGGTTCAGGAGACCCAGTACTTC.

V gene TRBV24-1 combines with J gene TRBJ2-4, with TRBD1 matching over 7 bases. This CDR3 region has 16 residues. The V and J ends lost 0 bases and 4 bases, in that order; junction bases with no gene match: 5. In germline, CDR1 is KGHDR, CDR2 SFDVKD. The CDR3: CATSDLDRARKNIQYF. The CDR3 region has the DNA TGTGCCACCAGTGATTTGGACAGGGCCCGAAAAAACATTCAGTACTTC.

This clonotype has more than one count but fewer than ten. J is TRBJ1-3 and V is TRBV25-1; possibly TRBD1 for D (5 bases). The CDR3 consists of 16 residues. Trimming pared 1 base from V and 0 bases from J, leaving 10 bases between. Germline loops: CDR1 MGHDK, CDR2 SYGVNS. The CDR3 DNA follows: TGTGCCAGCAGTGAATGGGGCGGAGGCTCTGGAAACACCATATATTTT. Its translation is CASSEWGGGSGNTIYF.

The chain recombines TRBV6-1 with TRBJ1-5; 8 bases agree with TRBD1. The CDR3 length is 15 residues. V trimming: 6 bases; J trimming: 6 bases; junction bases outside the gene matches: 10. Germline V gene sequence: CDR1 MNHNS, CDR2 SASEGT. CDR3 region: CASRPGTGLGQPQHF. The CDR3 DNA is TGTGCCAGCAGACCAGGGACAGGCTTGGGTCAGCCCCAGCATTTT.

J is TRBJ2-7 and V is TRBV20-1; the D call may be TRBD1 or TRBD2 (6 bases each). Deletions cut 3 bases from V and 3 bases from J, with 12 bases between. Germline V gene sequence: CDR1 DFQATT, CDR2 SNEGSKA (reference sequence). The CDR3 is made up of 13 amino acids. In DNA, the CDR3 is TGCAGTGCTAGTTACGGGGGCAGCTACGAGCAGTACTTC. This gives the protein CSASYGGSYEQYF.

This clonotype was seen ten or more times. This chain links TRBV12-3 or TRBV12-4 with TRBJ2-7; possibly TRBD2 for D (5 bases). This CDR3 comprises 14 residues. V was shortened by 5 bases and J by 4 bases, with 15 bases between the two germline ends. CDR3: CASSLTAGWYEQYF. The CDR3 nucleotides read TGTGCCAGCAGTCTAACCGCGGGCTGGTACGAGCAGTACTTC.

The chain uses TRBV12-5 and TRBJ2-1; tentative D call: TRBD2 (5 bases). The germline gives CDR1 LGHNT, CDR2 FRNRAP. Trimming left V 3 bases short and J 3 bases short, with 9 bases between. The CDR3 is 14 amino acids. CDR3 sequence: CASGFKAVYNEQFF. The CDR3 bases are TGTGCTAGTGGTTTTAAAGCGGTCTACAATGAGCAGTTCTTC. The whole variable domain, filled in from reference TRBV12-5 and TRBJ2-1, reads DARVTQTPRHKVTEMGQEVTMRCQPILGHNTVFWYRQTMMQGLELLAYFRNRAPLDDSGMPKDRFSAEMPDATLATLKIQPSEPRDSAVYFCASGFKAVYNEQFFGPGTRLTVL.

This clonotype was observed many times. This chain connects TRBV12-3 or TRBV12-4 to TRBJ2-1; the D call may be TRBD1 or TRBD2 (5 bases each). The V end lost 5 bases, the J end lost 6 bases, and 20 bases lay between the germline ends. The CDR3 spans 16 residues. CDR3 bases: TGTGCCAGCAGTCCGGACAACTTGCCCCGGGGCAATGAGCAGTTCTTC. This translates into CASSPDNLPRGNEQFF.